The sample holds a few counts of the clone carrying this T cell receptor (beta chain). Its specificity is unknown. Germline lookup yields CDR1 MGHRA and CDR2 YSYEKL. This CDR3 is built from 16 residues. The V and J ends lost 4 bases and 10 bases, in that order; junction bases with no gene match: 12. This specimen belongs to a study of cytomegalovirus exposure and HLA in healthy donors. In the study overall: The same platform used for the 666 first-cohort repertoires was also used for the roughly 120 validation repertoires, as a later analysis reported. Whole-study findings and limits: While the bulk of TCR sequences proved rare, some public TCRs turned up in many donors.

The validation cohort, a group of over a hundred subjects, included the donors and was separate from the roughly 700-subject first cohort. The data were produced by immunoSEQ multiplex PCR, yet TCRdb's version contains in-frame clones alone and is incomplete. Of 150,000 to 200,000 clones in the sample, about 86% were seen once. This receptor was taken from a young woman in good health and CMV-seropositive. The material sequenced was PBMCs. The V gene is TRBV4-1, the J gene TRBJ1-6, with TRBD1 identical over 8 bases. DNA of the CDR3: TGCGCCAGCAGCCTAGCCCCGGGACAGGTCGGGTCACCCCTCCACTTT. Encoded protein: CASSLAPGQVGSPLHF.